Below, one TCR beta chain is given with its context. Its antigen is unknown. These data come from a study of blood T cells in healthy people across ages. Overall study context: Capture via template switching afforded approximately one barcoded beta molecule per two T cells. Study conclusions and caveats: Naive CD4+ cell counts and diversity both ran higher in long-lived than in aged donors.

Together with a sample-barcoded 5' primer, a J-beta primer mix was included in a second PCR lasting about 7 to 12 cycles. From each sample, at least 2.5 million paired-end reads containing CDR3 were obtained. Using its own MiXCR run on the 5' RACE reads, TCRdb lists one record per CDR3 protein. The table shows more than 500,000 distinct CDR3 sequences, with about 28% occurring only once. The CDR3 has 16 residues. The germline gives CDR1 SGHRS, CDR2 YFSETQ. Trimming took 4 bases from V and 2 from J; bases not matched to a gene: 3. The same sample was also used in a study of T cells of mothers and their children. That work contributes: Similar thymic selection effects on TCR recombination output appear in pairs, both related and unrelated.

The sequence came from a boy younger than 10 in good health. The J gene is TRBJ2-5, the V gene TRBV5-1, with TRBD2 identical over 15 bases. The sequenced sample consisted of blood. This CDR3 is CASSGGTSGGQETQYF. The DNA of the CDR3 is TGCGCCAGCAGCGGAGGGACTAGCGGGGGGCAAGAGACCCAGTACTTC.